This T cell receptor (beta chain) comes out of a study of T cell repertoires in cytomegalovirus infection. Background on the study: TCR beta signatures that were public indicated CMV infection and matching HLA type.

Study conclusions and caveats: HLA-C-restricted CMV clonotypes gave the most frequent clonotype in two of eight donors. Of the TCR beta families, the public ones yielded a cumulative frequency that identified carriers of CMV plus the relevant HLA.

TCRdb reprocessed the reads via MiXCR and lists one record per CDR3 protein. The sample lists some 320,000 distinct CDR3 sequences; more than 9% were seen once. The CDR3 is 11 residues long. Germline assignment: CDR1 SEHNR and CDR2 FQNEAQ (reference sequence). The germline V and J ends were trimmed by 4 bases and 8 bases, with 6 bases remaining between them. This clonotype showed up just a few times. Its target is not known. The sample was PBMCs. The source is a human donor in good health (CMV status not recorded). Some clones in this sample may be carry-over from other donors' samples. J is TRBJ2-1 and V is TRBV7-9; unclear D gene. The CDR3 DNA follows: TGTGCCAGCAGCTCCCGATATGAGCAGTTCTTC. This encodes CASSSRYEQFF. Full variable domain (remainder filled in from reference TRBV7-9 and TRBJ2-1): DTGVSQNPRHKITKRGQNVTFRCDPISEHNRLYWYRQTLGQGPEFLTYFQNEAQLEKSRLLSDRFSAERPKGSFSTLEIQRTEQGDSAMYLCASSSRYEQFFGPGTRLTVL.